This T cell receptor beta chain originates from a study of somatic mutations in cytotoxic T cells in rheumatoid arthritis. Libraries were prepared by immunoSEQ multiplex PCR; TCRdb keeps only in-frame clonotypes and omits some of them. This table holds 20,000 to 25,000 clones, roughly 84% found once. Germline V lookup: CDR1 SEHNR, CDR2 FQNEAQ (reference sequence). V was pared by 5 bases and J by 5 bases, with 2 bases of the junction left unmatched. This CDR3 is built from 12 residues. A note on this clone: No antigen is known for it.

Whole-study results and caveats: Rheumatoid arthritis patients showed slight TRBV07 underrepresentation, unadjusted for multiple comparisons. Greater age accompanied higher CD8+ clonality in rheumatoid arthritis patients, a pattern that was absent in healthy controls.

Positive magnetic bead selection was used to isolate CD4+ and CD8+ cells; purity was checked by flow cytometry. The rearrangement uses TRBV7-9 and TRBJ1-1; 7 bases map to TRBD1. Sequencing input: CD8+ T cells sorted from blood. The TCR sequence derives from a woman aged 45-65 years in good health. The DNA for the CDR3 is TGTGCCAGCAGCACAGGGGTTACTGAAGCTTTCTTT. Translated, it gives CASSTGVTEAFF.